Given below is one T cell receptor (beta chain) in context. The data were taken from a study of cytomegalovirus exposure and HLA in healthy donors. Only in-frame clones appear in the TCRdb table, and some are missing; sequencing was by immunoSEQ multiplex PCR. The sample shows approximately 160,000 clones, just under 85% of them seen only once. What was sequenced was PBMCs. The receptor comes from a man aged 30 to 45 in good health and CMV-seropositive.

The DNA for the CDR3 is TGTGCCAGCAGGGAAGGGGTCTCCTACGAGCAGTACTTC. It codes for CASREGVSYEQYF. V is TRBV6-5 and J is TRBJ2-7; D perhaps matches TRBD1 (5 bases). This CDR3 region has 13 residues. CDR1 is MNHEY and CDR2 is SVGAGI in the germline V gene. Trimming pared 6 bases from V and 0 bases from J, leaving 9 bases between.